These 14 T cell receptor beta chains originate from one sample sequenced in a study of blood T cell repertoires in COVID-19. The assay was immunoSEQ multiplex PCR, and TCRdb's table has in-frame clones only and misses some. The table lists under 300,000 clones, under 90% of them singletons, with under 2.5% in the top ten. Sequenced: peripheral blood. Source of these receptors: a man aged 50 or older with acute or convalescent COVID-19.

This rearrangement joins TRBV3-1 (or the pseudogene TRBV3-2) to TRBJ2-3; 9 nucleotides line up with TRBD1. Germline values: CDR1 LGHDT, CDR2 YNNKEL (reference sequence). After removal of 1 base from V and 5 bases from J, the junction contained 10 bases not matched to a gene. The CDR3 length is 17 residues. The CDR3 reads CASSQVHRDRVEDTQYF. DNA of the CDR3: TGTGCCAGCAGCCAAGTTCACCGGGACAGGGTGGAAGATACGCAGTATTTT.

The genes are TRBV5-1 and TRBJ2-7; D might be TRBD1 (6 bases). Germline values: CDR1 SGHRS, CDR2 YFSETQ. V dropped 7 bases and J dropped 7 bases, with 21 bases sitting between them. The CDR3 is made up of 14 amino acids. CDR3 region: CASHTPGTQGEQYF. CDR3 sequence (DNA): TGCGCCAGCCATACCCCCGGGACCCAGGGGGAGCAGTACTTC. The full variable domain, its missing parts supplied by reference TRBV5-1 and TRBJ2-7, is KAGVTQTPRYLIKTRGQQVTLSCSPISGHRSVSWYQQTPGQGLQFLFEYFSETQRNKGNFPGRFSGRQFSNSRSEMNVSTLELGDSALYLCASHTPGTQGEQYFGPGTRLTVT.

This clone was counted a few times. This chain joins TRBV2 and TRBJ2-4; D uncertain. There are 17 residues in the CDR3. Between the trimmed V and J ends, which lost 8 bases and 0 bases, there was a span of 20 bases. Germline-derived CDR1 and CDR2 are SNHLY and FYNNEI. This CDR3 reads CASRQDWPLLAKNIQYF. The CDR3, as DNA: TGTGCCAGCCGCCAAGACTGGCCTCTACTAGCCAAAAACATTCAGTACTTC.

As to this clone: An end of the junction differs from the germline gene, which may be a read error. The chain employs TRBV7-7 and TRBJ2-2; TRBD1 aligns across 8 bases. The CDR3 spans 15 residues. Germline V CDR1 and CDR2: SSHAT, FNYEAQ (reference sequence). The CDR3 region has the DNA TGTGCTAGCAGCCGGACAGGGAGCGGCACCGGGGAGCTGTTTTTT. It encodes CASSRTGSGTGELFF.

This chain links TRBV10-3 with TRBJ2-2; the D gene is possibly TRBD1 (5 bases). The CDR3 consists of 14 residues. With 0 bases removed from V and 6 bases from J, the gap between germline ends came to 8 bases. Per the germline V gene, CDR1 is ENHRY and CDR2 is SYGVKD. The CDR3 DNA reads TGTGCCATCAGTGAGTCCCAGGGTCCCGGGGAGCTGTTTTTT. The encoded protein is CAISESQGPGELFF.

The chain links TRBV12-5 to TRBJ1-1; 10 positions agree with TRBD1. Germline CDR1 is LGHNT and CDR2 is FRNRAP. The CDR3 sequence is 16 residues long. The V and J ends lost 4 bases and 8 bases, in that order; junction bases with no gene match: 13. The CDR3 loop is CASGSPSGTGAHEAFF. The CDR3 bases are TGTGCTAGTGGTTCCCCCTCCGGGACAGGGGCACACGAAGCTTTCTTT.

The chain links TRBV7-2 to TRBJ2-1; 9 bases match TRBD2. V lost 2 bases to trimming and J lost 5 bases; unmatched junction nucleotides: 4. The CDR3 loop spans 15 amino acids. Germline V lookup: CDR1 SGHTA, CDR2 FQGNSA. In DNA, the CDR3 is TGTGCCAGCAGCTTATCCGTAGCGGGGGACAATGAGCAGTTCTTC. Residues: CASSLSVAGDNEQFF.

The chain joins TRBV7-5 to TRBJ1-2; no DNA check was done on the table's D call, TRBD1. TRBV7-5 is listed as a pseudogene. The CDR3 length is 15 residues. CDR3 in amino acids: CARSCQSGTGDGYTF. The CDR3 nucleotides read TGTGCCAGAAGCTGCCAATCCGGGACAGGGGATGGCTACACCTTC.

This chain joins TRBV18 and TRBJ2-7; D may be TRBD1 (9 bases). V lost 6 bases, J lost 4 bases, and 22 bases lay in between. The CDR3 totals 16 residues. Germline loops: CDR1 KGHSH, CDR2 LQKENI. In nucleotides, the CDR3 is TGTGCCAGCTCCCCGTCGGGAGGGACAGGGTATTACGAGCAGTACTTC. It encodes CASSPSGGTGYYEQYF.

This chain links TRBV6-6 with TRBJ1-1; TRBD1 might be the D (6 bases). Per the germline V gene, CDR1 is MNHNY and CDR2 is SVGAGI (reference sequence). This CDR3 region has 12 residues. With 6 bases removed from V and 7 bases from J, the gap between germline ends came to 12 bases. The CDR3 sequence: CASSYRAGEAFF. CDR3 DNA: TGTGCCAGCAGCTACAGGGCGGGTGAAGCTTTCTTT.

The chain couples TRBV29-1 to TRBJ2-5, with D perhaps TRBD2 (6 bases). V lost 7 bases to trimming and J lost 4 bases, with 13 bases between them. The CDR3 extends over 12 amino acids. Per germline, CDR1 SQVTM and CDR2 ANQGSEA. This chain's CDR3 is CSAHGGGETQYF. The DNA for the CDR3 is TGCAGCGCCCATGGGGGAGGAGAGACCCAGTACTTC.

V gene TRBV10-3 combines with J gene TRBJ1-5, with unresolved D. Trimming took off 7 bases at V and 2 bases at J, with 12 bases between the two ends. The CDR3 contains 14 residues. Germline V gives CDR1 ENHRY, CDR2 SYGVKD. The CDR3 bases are TGTGCCATCATAAGCAGCAGGCGCAATCAGCCCCAGCATTTT. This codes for CAIISSRRNQPQHF.

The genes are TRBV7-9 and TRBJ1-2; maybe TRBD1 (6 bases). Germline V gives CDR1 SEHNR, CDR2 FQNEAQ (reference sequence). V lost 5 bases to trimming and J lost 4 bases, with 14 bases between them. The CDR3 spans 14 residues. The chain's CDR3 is CASSPITGPYGYTF. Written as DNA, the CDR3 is TGTGCCAGCAGCCCGATAACAGGGCCCTATGGCTACACCTTC.

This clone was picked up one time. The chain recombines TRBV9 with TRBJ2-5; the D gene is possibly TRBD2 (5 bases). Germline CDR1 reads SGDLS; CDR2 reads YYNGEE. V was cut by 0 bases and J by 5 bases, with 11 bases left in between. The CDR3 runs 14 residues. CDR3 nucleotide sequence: TGTGCCAGCAGCGTAGGCGGGTTCGGGGAGACCCAGTACTTC. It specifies CASSVGGFGETQYF.